This is a list of T cell receptor beta chains from one sample in a study of CD8 T cells in Susac syndrome. MiXCR, applied by TCRdb to the immunoSEQ multiplex PCR reads, yields one record per CDR3 protein. The repertoire consists of around 270,000 distinct CDR3 sequences, with around 89% occurring once and the leading ten covering around 0.18%. Sequenced: CD8+ T cells from PBMCs. Receptors originate from a human donor with multiple sclerosis. CDR3s include the opening cysteine and the closing phenylalanine or tryptophan. Fields, in order: clone size, V gene, D gene, J gene, CDR3 protein, CDR3 DNA. D genes are given only for firm matches. Size tells how often a clone was seen (once, few, many) or the class of an expanded clone, and some rows leave it out.

>once|TRBV27|TRBD1|TRBJ2-7
CASSPSSGQLFYEQYF
TGTGCCAGCAGTCCGTCATCGGGACAGCTTTTCTACGAGCAGTACTTC
>-|TRBV19|-|TRBJ2-7
CASSIGSGPSYEQYF
TGTGCCAGTAGTATAGGGAGCGGGCCCTCCTACGAGCAGTACTTC
>once|TRBV27|-|TRBJ2-1
CASSLWSRNTEQFF
TGTGCCAGCAGTTTATGGTCCAGGAACACTGAGCAGTTCTTC
>-|TRBV7-6|TRBD2|TRBJ2-3
CASRPTSGMGDTQYF
TGTGCCAGCAGGCCGACTAGCGGGATGGGAGATACGCAGTATTTT
>once|TRBV2|TRBD1|TRBJ2-3
CASSQGDTDTQYF
TGTGCCAGCAGCCAGGGGGACACAGATACGCAGTATTTT
>-|TRBV9|-|TRBJ2-5
CASSVGKAVWLQETQYF
TGTGCCAGCAGCGTAGGGAAGGCGGTGTGGCTACAAGAGACCCAGTACTTC
>-|TRBV25-1|-|TRBJ2-5
CASSITSAPLRETQYF
TGTGCCAGCAGTATAACGTCCGCCCCCTTGCGTGAGACCCAGTACTTC
>-|TRBV19|-|TRBJ2-6
CASSASGANVLTF
TGTGCCAGTAGCGCTTCTGGGGCCAACGTCCTGACTTTC
>-|TRBV4-2|-|TRBJ2-2
CASNTEEGASYGGTGELFF
TGTGCCAGCAACACCGAGGAGGGGGCATCTTATGGAGGCACCGGGGAGCTGTTTTTT
>-|TRBV7-3|TRBD2|TRBJ2-1
CASSFSGEHNEQFF
TGTGCCAGCAGCTTCAGCGGGGAGCACAATGAGCAGTTCTTC
>-|TRBV28|-|TRBJ2-1
CASSLGSTGLWNEQFF
TGTGCCAGCAGTTTGGGGTCGACGGGGCTGTGGAATGAGCAGTTCTTC
>-|TRBV2|-|TRBJ1-4
CASSRTALATNEKLFF
TGTGCCAGCAGTAGGACGGCCCTTGCAACTAATGAAAAACTGTTTTTT
>-|TRBV5-1|-|TRBJ2-7
CASSLELNYEQYF
TGCGCCAGCAGCTTGGAACTAAACTACGAGCAGTACTTC
>-|TRBV5-6|-|TRBJ2-7
CASSSWGSSYEQYF
TGTGCCAGCAGTTCCTGGGGAAGCTCCTACGAGCAGTACTTC
>-|TRBV4-2|-|TRBJ1-1
CASSQGATVNTEAFF
TGTGCCAGCAGCCAAGGGGCGACAGTGAACACTGAAGCTTTCTTT
>-|TRBV20-1|-|TRBJ2-3
CSARDGDTQYF
TGCAGTGCTAGAGACGGGGATACGCAGTATTTT
>once|TRBV19|-|TRBJ2-1
CASKGTDEQFF
TGTGCCAGCAAGGGGACCGACGAGCAGTTCTTC
>-|TRBV7-9|TRBD1|TRBJ2-3
CASSLRGQEDTQYF
TGTGCCAGCAGCTTGAGGGGGCAGGAAGATACGCAGTATTTT
>-|TRBV4-2|-|TRBJ2-1
CASSHGATSGVLGEQFF
TGTGCCAGCAGCCACGGCGCAACGTCGGGGGTCCTTGGTGAGCAGTTCTTC
>few|TRBV24-1|-|TRBJ2-1
CATKDSYNEQFF
TGTGCCACTAAGGACTCCTACAATGAGCAGTTCTTC
>-|TRBV28|TRBD1|TRBJ1-2
CASSMTGNYGYTF
TGTGCCAGCAGCATGACAGGGAACTATGGCTACACCTTC
>-|TRBV6-5|TRBD1|TRBJ2-2
CASSYWTGRTPANTGELFF
TGTGCCAGCAGTTACTGGACAGGGAGGACCCCTGCGAACACCGGGGAGCTGTTTTTT
>-|TRBV7-9|-|TRBJ1-2
CASSLAFRLNYGYTF
TGTGCCAGCAGCTTAGCGTTTCGACTGAACTATGGCTACACCTTC
>-|TRBV24-1|-|TRBJ2-2
CATSDLGQLNTGELFF
TGTGCCACCAGTGATTTGGGACAGCTGAACACCGGGGAGCTGTTTTTT
>-|TRBV9|TRBD2|TRBJ2-2
CASSPRTSGNTGELFF
TGTGCCAGCAGCCCCCGGACTAGCGGTAACACCGGGGAGCTGTTTTTT
>-|TRBV15|TRBD2|TRBJ2-1
CATTTSRDDEQFF
TGTGCCACCACGACTAGCAGGGATGATGAGCAGTTCTTC
>-|TRBV2|TRBD2|TRBJ2-2
CASSAPGLAGTGELFF
TGTGCCAGCAGTGCCCCTGGACTAGCGGGGACCGGGGAGCTGTTTTTT
>-|TRBV20-1|-|TRBJ2-7
CSAPTRFRPYEQYF
TGCAGTGCTCCCACCCGCTTTAGACCCTACGAGCAGTACTTC
>-|TRBV6-1|-|TRBJ2-7
CASSEVQGGTYEQYF
TGTGCCAGCAGTGAAGTTCAGGGGGGAACCTACGAGCAGTACTTC
>-|TRBV2|-|TRBJ1-5
CASSVETAQNQPQHF
TGTGCCAGCAGTGTTGAGACAGCCCAAAATCAGCCCCAGCATTTT
>-|TRBV11-2|TRBD1|TRBJ2-3
CASSLDAGWGQGDTQYF
TGTGCCAGCAGCTTAGATGCCGGTTGGGGACAGGGGGATACGCAGTATTTT
>-|TRBV30|-|TRBJ1-3
CARRSGNTIYF
TGTGCCCGCAGGTCTGGAAACACCATATATTTT
>-|TRBV7-9|TRBD1|TRBJ2-7
CASSKTGGAYEQYF
TGTGCCAGCAGCAAAACAGGGGGCGCGTACGAGCAGTACTTC
>-|TRBV3-1|TRBD2|TRBJ2-3
CASSQGTSGSLHTQYF
TGTGCCAGCAGCCAAGGGACTAGCGGGAGTCTACATACGCAGTATTTT
>-|TRBV24-1|-|TRBJ1-2
CATSDLHGYTF
TGTGCCACCAGTGATTTACATGGCTACACCTTC